This is a list of T cell receptor beta chains from one sample in a study of blood T cell repertoires in COVID-19. The method was immunoSEQ multiplex PCR; TCRdb's version includes in-frame clones alone and lacks a portion of them. Among 100,000 to 150,000 clones listed, approximately 74% were seen once. The sample was peripheral blood. All receptors derive from a man aged 55 to 69 with acute or convalescent COVID-19. The CDR3 runs from the conserved cysteine through the conserved F or W. The order of the fields is clone size, D gene, V gene, J gene, CDR3 protein, CDR3 DNA. A D gene is named only where the DNA matches it firmly. Clone size is given for some rows only: seen once, a few or many times, or a class if the clone is expanded.

size: NA
D: TRBD1
V: TRBV2
J: TRBJ1-5
CDR3: CASSELGQGQNQPQHF
DNA: TGTGCCAGCAGTGAATTGGGACAGGGGCAGAATCAGCCCCAGCATTTT

size: NA
D: NA
V: TRBV6-5
J: TRBJ1-3
CDR3: CASSLPGGSGNTIYF
DNA: TGTGCCAGCAGCCTACCGGGGGGTAGTGGAAACACCATATATTTT

size: few
D: TRBD2
V: TRBV2
J: TRBJ2-3
CDR3: CASSLGGREDTDTQYF
DNA: TGTGCCAGCAGTTTGGGTGGGCGGGAGGACACAGATACGCAGTATTTT

size: NA
D: TRBD2
V: TRBV2
J: TRBJ2-1
CDR3: CASSGPGGLGVDEQFF
DNA: TGTGCCAGCAGTGGTCCCGGGGGACTAGGTGTCGATGAGCAGTTCTTC

size: NA
D: NA
V: TRBV19
J: TRBJ2-2
CDR3: CASRSHPNTGELFF
DNA: TGTGCCAGTAGAAGCCATCCGAACACCGGGGAGCTGTTTTTT

size: NA
D: NA
V: TRBV19
J: TRBJ2-7
CDR3: CASSINFSYEQYF
DNA: TGTGCCAGTAGTATTAATTTCTCCTACGAGCAGTACTTC

size: NA
D: TRBD1
V: TRBV11-2
J: TRBJ1-1
CDR3: CASTRTGGSSTEAFF
DNA: TGTGCCAGCACGAGGACAGGGGGCAGTAGCACTGAAGCTTTCTTT

size: NA
D: NA
V: TRBV5-1
J: TRBJ1-1
CDR3: CASSLVAGIAFF
DNA: TGCGCCAGCAGCTTGGTCGCAGGGATCGCTTTCTTT

size: NA
D: TRBD1
V: TRBV5-1
J: TRBJ2-1
CDR3: CASSPRAGTGRDEQFF
DNA: TGCGCCAGCAGCCCCCGGGCCGGGACAGGGCGGGATGAGCAGTTCTTC

size: NA
D: NA
V: TRBV3-1/TRBV3-2
J: TRBJ1-4
CDR3: CASRRQPNEKLFF
DNA: TGTGCCAGCAGAAGACAGCCGAATGAAAAACTGTTTTTT

size: few
D: NA
V: TRBV5-5
J: TRBJ1-1
CDR3: CASSLTPRAFTEAFF
DNA: TGTGCCAGCAGCTTGACACCTAGAGCTTTCACTGAAGCTTTCTTT

size: NA
D: NA
V: TRBV28
J: TRBJ1-2
CDR3: CASSSTLYGYTF
DNA: TGTGCCAGCAGTTCGACACTCTATGGCTACACCTTC

size: NA
D: TRBD1
V: TRBV19
J: TRBJ2-3
CDR3: CASSWDSSTDTQYF
DNA: TGTGCCAGTAGTTGGGACAGTAGCACAGATACGCAGTATTTT

size: NA
D: TRBD1
V: TRBV5-1
J: TRBJ1-4
CDR3: CASSPGQGTNKKLFF
DNA: TGCGCCAGCAGCCCCGGACAGGGGACTAATAAAAAACTGTTTTTT

size: NA
D: TRBD1
V: TRBV7-2
J: TRBJ1-2
CDR3: CASSSRQGATYGYTF
DNA: TGTGCCAGCAGCTCAAGACAGGGGGCGACCTATGGCTACACCTTC

size: NA
D: TRBD2
V: TRBV29-1
J: TRBJ2-3
CDR3: CSVLELAGGTDTQYF
DNA: TGCAGCGTTCTGGAACTAGCGGGGGGCACAGATACGCAGTATTTT

size: NA
D: NA
V: TRBV19
J: TRBJ1-5
CDR3: CASSMVGSQPQHF
DNA: TGTGCCAGTAGTATGGTAGGGAGTCAGCCCCAGCATTTT

size: once
D: TRBD1
V: TRBV5-1
J: TRBJ1-1
CDR3: CASSSGQGGTEAFF
DNA: TGCGCCAGCAGCTCCGGACAGGGGGGCACTGAAGCTTTCTTT

size: once
D: NA
V: TRBV7-9
J: TRBJ1-2
CDR3: CASSVGRDFYGYTF
DNA: TGTGCCAGCAGCGTCGGGAGGGATTTCTATGGCTACACCTTC

size: NA
D: TRBD1
V: TRBV27
J: TRBJ1-5
CDR3: CASSRTGGQQPQHF
DNA: TGTGCCAGCAGTCGAACAGGGGGCCAACAGCCCCAGCATTTT

size: NA
D: NA
V: TRBV9
J: TRBJ2-3
CDR3: CASSALGSTDTQYF
DNA: TGTGCCAGCAGCGCGCTCGGGAGCACAGATACGCAGTATTTT

size: NA
D: TRBD1
V: TRBV9
J: TRBJ1-2
CDR3: CASSVVGTDEGYTF
DNA: TGTGCCAGCAGCGTAGTTGGGACAGACGAGGGCTACACCTTC

size: few
D: TRBD1
V: TRBV15
J: TRBJ1-6
CDR3: CATSRGVTGGGNSPLHF
DNA: TGTGCCACCAGCAGAGGGGTTACAGGGGGCGGTAATTCACCCCTCCACTTT

size: few
D: TRBD2
V: TRBV11-3
J: TRBJ2-1
CDR3: CASSLEGGSEYNEQFF
DNA: TGTGCCAGCAGCTTAGAGGGCGGGAGTGAATACAATGAGCAGTTCTTC

size: NA
D: NA
V: TRBV5-1
J: TRBJ1-1
CDR3: CASSEGRENTEAFF
DNA: TGCGCCAGCAGCGAAGGACGGGAGAACACTGAAGCTTTCTTT

size: NA
D: TRBD1
V: TRBV3-1/TRBV3-2
J: TRBJ2-3
CDR3: CASRDRVAADTQYF
DNA: TGTGCCAGCAGGGACAGGGTCGCAGCAGATACGCAGTATTTT

size: NA
D: NA
V: TRBV30
J: TRBJ1-2
CDR3: CAWRDKNRLYNYGYTF
DNA: TGTGCCTGGAGGGATAAAAACAGGTTGTATAACTATGGCTACACCTTC

size: NA
D: NA
V: TRBV7-3
J: TRBJ1-1
CDR3: CASSFSAGNTEAFF
DNA: TGTGCCAGCAGCTTCTCGGCAGGGAACACTGAAGCTTTCTTT

size: NA
D: TRBD1
V: TRBV30
J: TRBJ1-5
CDR3: CAWSRGGTGGYGSQPQHF
DNA: TGTGCCTGGAGCAGAGGGGGGACAGGGGGCTATGGGAGTCAGCCCCAGCATTTT

size: NA
D: TRBD2
V: TRBV2
J: TRBJ2-7
CDR3: CASSARYSGGDQRDF
DNA: TGTGCCAGCAGCGCGCGATACTCTGGGGGGGACCAAAGGGATTTC

size: NA
D: NA
V: TRBV3-1/TRBV3-2
J: TRBJ2-3
CDR3: CASSQGGGIDTQYF
DNA: TGTGCCAGCAGCCAAGGGGGCGGTATTGATACGCAGTATTTT

size: NA
D: TRBD2
V: TRBV9
J: TRBJ2-1
CDR3: CASSARSGGAPNEQFF
DNA: TGTGCCAGCAGCGCAAGAAGCGGGGGCGCCCCCAATGAGCAGTTCTTC

size: once
D: NA
V: TRBV27
J: TRBJ1-1
CDR3: CASSFYGNTEAFF
DNA: TGTGCCAGCAGTTTCTACGGGAACACTGAAGCTTTCTTT

size: NA
D: TRBD1
V: TRBV25-1
J: TRBJ1-2
CDR3: CASSEWDRDGGYTF
DNA: TGTGCCAGCAGTGAATGGGACAGGGATGGTGGCTACACCTTC

size: NA
D: TRBD1
V: TRBV30
J: TRBJ1-6
CDR3: CAGKMRDRGTYNSPLHF
DNA: TGTGCCGGAAAAATGCGGGACAGGGGAACCTATAATTCACCCCTCCACTTT

size: NA
D: TRBD1
V: TRBV5-1
J: TRBJ2-1
CDR3: CASSLGTGKSYNEQFF
DNA: TGCGCCAGCAGCTTGGGGACAGGGAAATCCTACAATGAGCAGTTCTTC

size: many
D: NA
V: TRBV7-9
J: TRBJ2-3
CDR3: CASSPPVEGDTQYF
DNA: TGTGCCAGCAGCCCACCAGTCGAGGGAGATACGCAGTATTTT

size: NA
D: TRBD1
V: TRBV5-4
J: TRBJ1-1
CDR3: CASSRGQMNTEAFF
DNA: TGTGCCAGCAGCCGGGGACAGATGAACACTGAAGCTTTCTTT

size: NA
D: NA
V: TRBV24-1
J: TRBJ2-5
CDR3: CATSDRTEETQYF
DNA: TGTGCCACCAGTGATCGGACAGAAGAGACCCAGTACTTC

size: NA
D: NA
V: TRBV3-1/TRBV3-2
J: TRBJ1-6
CDR3: CASSQGLGGRNSPLHF
DNA: TGTGCCAGCAGCCAAGGTCTAGGGGGTCGAAATTCACCCCTCCACTTT

size: few
D: NA
V: TRBV2
J: TRBJ1-1
CDR3: CASSDRLYTEAFF
DNA: TGTGCCAGCAGTGACAGACTATACACTGAAGCTTTCTTT

size: NA
D: TRBD2
V: TRBV24-1
J: TRBJ2-1
CDR3: CATSMRGRAGYNEQFF
DNA: TGTGCCACCAGTATGCGCGGGAGGGCCGGGTACAATGAGCAGTTCTTC

size: few
D: NA
V: TRBV11-2
J: TRBJ2-7
CDR3: CASSLESGDYEQYF
DNA: TGTGCCAGCAGCTTAGAATCAGGGGATTACGAGCAGTACTTC

size: NA
D: NA
V: TRBV20-1
J: TRBJ2-7
CDR3: CSASHADEQYF
DNA: TGCAGTGCAAGCCACGCCGACGAGCAGTACTTC

size: NA
D: NA
V: TRBV6-5
J: TRBJ2-2
CDR3: CASRAGAVGTGELFF
DNA: TGTGCCAGCAGGGCGGGGGCGGTAGGCACCGGGGAGCTGTTTTTT